The 10 T cell receptor beta chains below come from one sample, sequenced in a study of T cell changes during pregnancy in multiple sclerosis. Sequenced by immunoSEQ multiplex PCR; TCRdb stores in-frame clones only, minus some. Here the sample spans around 60,000 clones, roughly nine tenths being singletons. Sequenced material: peripheral blood, taken in the first trimester of pregnancy. The receptors derive from a female donor with multiple sclerosis, enrolled in a pregnancy study.

This clone was detected once. The chain links TRBV5-1 to TRBJ2-7; perhaps TRBD1 as D (5 bases). The V gene's germline CDR1 is SGHRS and CDR2 YFSETQ. The germline V and J ends were trimmed by 4 bases and 0 bases, with 11 bases remaining between them. CDR3 size: 14 residues. The CDR3 is CASSARQSSYEQYF. The CDR3 DNA reads as TGCGCCAGCAGCGCACGACAGAGCTCCTACGAGCAGTACTTC.

Written as DNA, the CDR3 is TGTGCCAGCAGCCCTTACACCGGGGAGCTGTTTTTT. This translates into CASSPYTGELFF. The genes are TRBV11-3 and TRBJ2-2; D remains unclear. Germline V gene sequence: CDR1 SGHNT, CDR2 YENEEA. Trimming shortened V by 5 bases and J by 3 bases, and 4 bases separated the two germline ends. This CDR3 has 12 residues.

J is TRBJ1-1 and V is TRBV6-1; no definite D call. V was clipped by 5 bases and J by 1 base, with 8 bases between them. Germline loops: CDR1 MNHNS, CDR2 SASEGT. The CDR3 totals 13 residues. In nucleotides, the CDR3 is TGTGCCAGCAGTTTACACCCGAACACTGAAGCTTTCTTT. Translation: CASSLHPNTEAFF.

This clone has a handful of counts. The V and J genes are TRBV6-1 and TRBJ1-4; D gene unclear. Trimming removed 2 bases at V and 8 bases at J, with 6 bases between. Germline-derived CDR1 and CDR2 are MNHNS and SASEGT. The CDR3 extends over 12 amino acids. The CDR3 here is CASSEQREKLFF. CDR3 coding DNA: TGTGCCAGCAGTGAACAACGGGAAAAACTGTTTTTT.

V gene TRBV18 combines with J gene TRBJ1-3, with TRBD1 identical over 7 bases. The CDR3 consists of 14 residues. Looked up from germline, CDR1 is KGHSH and CDR2 is LQKENI. V was clipped by 3 bases and J by 2 bases; unmatched bases: 1. This CDR3 is CASSPQGAGNTIYF. In nucleotides, the CDR3 is TGTGCCAGCTCACCCCAGGGGGCTGGAAACACCATATATTTT.

The V and J genes are TRBV6-5 and TRBJ1-1; 7 positions agree with TRBD1. J gave up 8 bases and V 4 bases, and 7 bases lay outside the gene matches. CDR3 size: 13 residues. Looked up from germline, CDR1 is MNHEY and CDR2 is SVGAGI. The CDR3 DNA reads TGTGCCAGCAGTTTCCGGGGACAGCGCGAAGCTTTCTTT. Protein sequence: CASSFRGQREAFF.

The chain has TRBV6-5 and TRBJ2-7, with 7 bases matching TRBD1. Germline assignment: CDR1 MNHEY and CDR2 SVGAGI. Trimming removed 0 bases from V and 3 bases from J; junction bases left unmatched: 5. The CDR3 contains 15 residues. The CDR3 sequence: CASSYSRDSYYEQYF. The DNA for the CDR3 is TGTGCCAGCAGTTACTCACGGGACAGTTACTACGAGCAGTACTTC.

This sequence joins TRBV7-3 and TRBJ2-2, with D hard to call. The CDR3 has 16 amino acids. Trimming left V 5 bases short and J 0 bases short, with 13 bases between. From germline, CDR1 is SGHTA and CDR2 FQGTGA. Here the CDR3 DNA reads TGTGCCAGCAGCGTTGTAGGCCTAGCGAACACCGGGGAGCTGTTTTTT. Protein: CASSVVGLANTGELFF.

The genes are TRBV25-1 and TRBJ1-5; D might be TRBD1 (5 bases). This CDR3 region has 14 residues. V gave up 6 bases and J gave up 6 bases, with 15 bases separating them. In germline, CDR1 is MGHDK, CDR2 SYGVNS. The CDR3 sequence is CASRGKGVSQPQHF. CDR3 coding DNA: TGTGCCAGCAGGGGAAAAGGGGTCAGTCAGCCCCAGCATTTT.

The genes are TRBV11-2 and TRBJ2-3; no clear D. From germline, CDR1 is SGHAT and CDR2 FQNNGV. The CDR3 covers 11 residues. The V end was cut by 5 bases, the J end by 10 bases, with 10 bases between. The CDR3 bases are TGTGCCAGCAGCCGCACGGCGGCGCAGTATTTT. Protein product: CASSRTAAQYF.